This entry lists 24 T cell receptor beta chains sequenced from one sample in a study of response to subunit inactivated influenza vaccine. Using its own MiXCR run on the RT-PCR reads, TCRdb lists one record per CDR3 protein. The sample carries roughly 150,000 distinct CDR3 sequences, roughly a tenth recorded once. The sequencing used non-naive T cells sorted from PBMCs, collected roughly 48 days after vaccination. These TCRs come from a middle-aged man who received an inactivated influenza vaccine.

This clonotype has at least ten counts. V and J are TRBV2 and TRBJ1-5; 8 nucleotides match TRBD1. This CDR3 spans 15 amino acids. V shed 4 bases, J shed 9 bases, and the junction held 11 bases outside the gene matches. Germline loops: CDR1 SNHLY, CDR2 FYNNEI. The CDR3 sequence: CASSVGGTGIGPQHF. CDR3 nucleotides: TGTGCCAGCAGTGTGGGGGGGACAGGCATCGGGCCCCAGCATTTT.

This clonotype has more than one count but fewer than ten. The CDR3 protein is CASSLIDRPLHF. The CDR3 DNA reads as TGTGCCAGCAGCTTAATTGACCGACCCCTCCACTTT. This rearrangement joins TRBV7-2 to TRBJ1-6; the D is unclear. V was shortened by 2 bases and J by 12 bases, with 8 bases between the two germline ends. CDR1 SGHTA and CDR2 FQGNSA come from the germline V gene. The CDR3 loop spans 12 amino acids.

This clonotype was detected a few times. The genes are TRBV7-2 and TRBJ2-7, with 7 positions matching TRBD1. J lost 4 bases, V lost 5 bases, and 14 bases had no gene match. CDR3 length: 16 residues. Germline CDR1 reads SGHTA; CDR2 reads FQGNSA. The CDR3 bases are TGTGCCAGCAGCGACCTATACAGGGGCTTTCCTTACGAGCAGTACTTC. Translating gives CASSDLYRGFPYEQYF.

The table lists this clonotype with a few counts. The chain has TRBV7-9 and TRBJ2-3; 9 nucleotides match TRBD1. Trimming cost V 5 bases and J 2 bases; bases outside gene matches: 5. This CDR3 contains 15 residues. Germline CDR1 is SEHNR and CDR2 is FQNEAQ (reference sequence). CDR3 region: CASSQGQGNTDTQYF. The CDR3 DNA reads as TGTGCCAGCAGCCAGGGACAGGGAAACACAGATACGCAGTATTTT.

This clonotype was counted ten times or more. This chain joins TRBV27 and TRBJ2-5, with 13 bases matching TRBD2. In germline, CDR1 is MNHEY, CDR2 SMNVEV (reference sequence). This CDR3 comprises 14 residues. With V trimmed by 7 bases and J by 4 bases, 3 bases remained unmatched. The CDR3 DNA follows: TGTGCCAGCATGAGACTAGCGGGAGGAGAGACCCAGTACTTC. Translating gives CASMRLAGGETQYF.

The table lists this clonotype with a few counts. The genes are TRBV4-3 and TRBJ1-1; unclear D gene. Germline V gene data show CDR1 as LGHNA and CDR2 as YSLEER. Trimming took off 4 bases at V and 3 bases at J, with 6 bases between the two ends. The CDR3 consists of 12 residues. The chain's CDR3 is CASSRPDTEAFF. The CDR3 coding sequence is TGCGCCAGCAGCCGCCCAGACACTGAAGCTTTCTTT.

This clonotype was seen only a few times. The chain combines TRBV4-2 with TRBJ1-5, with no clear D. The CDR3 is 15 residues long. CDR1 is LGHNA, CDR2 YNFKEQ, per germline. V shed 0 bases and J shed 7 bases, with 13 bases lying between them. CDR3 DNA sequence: TGTGCCAGCAGCCAAGACAGGACCTCGAGGCAGCCCCAGCATTTT. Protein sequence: CASSQDRTSRQPQHF.

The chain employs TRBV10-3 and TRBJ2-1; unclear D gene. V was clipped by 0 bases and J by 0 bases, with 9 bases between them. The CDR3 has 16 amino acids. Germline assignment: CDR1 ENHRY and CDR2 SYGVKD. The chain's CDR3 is CAISESAGSSYNEQFF. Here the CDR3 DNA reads TGTGCCATCAGTGAGTCGGCAGGCAGCTCCTACAATGAGCAGTTCTTC.

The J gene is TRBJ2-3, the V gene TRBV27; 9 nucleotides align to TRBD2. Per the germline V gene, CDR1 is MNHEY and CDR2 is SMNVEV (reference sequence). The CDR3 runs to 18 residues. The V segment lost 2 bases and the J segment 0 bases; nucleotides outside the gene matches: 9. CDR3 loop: CASSLGVSSGTSTDTQYF. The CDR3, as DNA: TGTGCCAGCAGTTTAGGGGTCTCTAGCGGGACTAGCACAGATACGCAGTATTTT.

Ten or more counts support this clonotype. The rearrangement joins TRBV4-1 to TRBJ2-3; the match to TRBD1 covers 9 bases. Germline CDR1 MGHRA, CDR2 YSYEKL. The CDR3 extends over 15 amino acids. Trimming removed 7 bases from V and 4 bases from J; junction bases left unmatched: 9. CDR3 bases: TGCGCCAGCAAGATCGGGACAGGGATGCCAGATACGCAGTATTTT. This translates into CASKIGTGMPDTQYF.

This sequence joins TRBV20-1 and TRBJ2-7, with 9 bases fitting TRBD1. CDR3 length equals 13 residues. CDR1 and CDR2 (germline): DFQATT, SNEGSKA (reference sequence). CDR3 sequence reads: CSPGQGISYEQYF. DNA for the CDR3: TGCAGCCCGGGACAGGGTATCTCCTACGAGCAGTACTTC.

The CDR3 region is CSAFGGSGTEAFF. The DNA of the CDR3 is TGCAGCGCCTTTGGGGGGTCCGGCACTGAAGCTTTCTTT. The rearrangement joins TRBV29-1 to TRBJ1-1; D is perhaps TRBD1 (5 bases). The CDR3 runs 13 residues. Germline values: CDR1 SQVTM, CDR2 ANQGSEA. The V end was cut by 7 bases, the J end by 4 bases, with 16 bases between.

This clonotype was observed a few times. This CDR3 is CASSIGLGALGDNEQFF. The CDR3 DNA follows: TGTGCCAGTAGTATAGGTCTGGGCGCCCTTGGGGACAATGAGCAGTTCTTC. This rearrangement joins TRBV19 to TRBJ2-1; D call uncertain. V lost 1 base and J 5 bases, leaving 18 bases between the germline ends. The germline CDR1 and CDR2 sequences are LNHDA and SQIVND (reference sequence). CDR3 length: 17 residues.

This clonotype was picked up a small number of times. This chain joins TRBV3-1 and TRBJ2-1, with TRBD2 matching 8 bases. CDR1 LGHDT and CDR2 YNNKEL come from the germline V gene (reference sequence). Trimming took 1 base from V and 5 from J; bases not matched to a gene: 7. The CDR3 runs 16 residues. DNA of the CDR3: TGTGCCAGCAGCCAAGCGTTGGGGACTAGAAACAATGAGCAGTTCTTC. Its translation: CASSQALGTRNNEQFF.

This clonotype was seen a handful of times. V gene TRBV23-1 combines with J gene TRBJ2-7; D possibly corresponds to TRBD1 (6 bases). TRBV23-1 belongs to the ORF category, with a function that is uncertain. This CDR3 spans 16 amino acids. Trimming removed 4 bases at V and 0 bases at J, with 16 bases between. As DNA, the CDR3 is TGCGCCAGCAGTCTTCCCGGGACATTCAGCTCCTACGAGCAGTACTTC. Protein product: CASSLPGTFSSYEQYF.

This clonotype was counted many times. CDR3 loop: CASSANRDRGRSQSNQPQHF. Here the CDR3 DNA reads TGTGCCAGCAGCGCAAACCGGGACAGGGGGCGAAGTCAAAGCAATCAGCCCCAGCATTTT. The chain couples TRBV11-2 to TRBJ1-5; the match to TRBD1 covers 12 bases. The CDR3 totals 20 residues. Germline CDR1 reads SGHAT; CDR2 reads FQNNGV. V shed 5 bases, J shed 1 base, and the junction held 15 bases outside the gene matches.

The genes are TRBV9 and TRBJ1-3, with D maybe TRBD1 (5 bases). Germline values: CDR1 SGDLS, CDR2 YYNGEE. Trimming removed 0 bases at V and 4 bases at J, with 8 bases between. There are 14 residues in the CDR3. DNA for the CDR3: TGTGCCAGCAGCGTAGAAACAGGAGGAAACACCATATATTTT. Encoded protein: CASSVETGGNTIYF. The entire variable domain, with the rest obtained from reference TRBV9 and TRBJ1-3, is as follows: DSGVTQTPKHLITATGQRVTLRCSPRSGDLSVYWYQQSLDQGLQFLIQYYNGEERAKGNILERFSAQQFPDLHSELNLSSLELGDSALYFCASSVETGGNTIYFGEGSWLTVV.

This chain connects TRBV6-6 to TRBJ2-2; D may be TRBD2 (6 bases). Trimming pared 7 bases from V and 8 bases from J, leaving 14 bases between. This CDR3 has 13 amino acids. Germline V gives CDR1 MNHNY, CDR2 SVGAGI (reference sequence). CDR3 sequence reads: CASKGAGRGELFF. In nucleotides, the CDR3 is TGTGCCAGCAAAGGAGCAGGGAGGGGGGAGCTGTTTTTT.

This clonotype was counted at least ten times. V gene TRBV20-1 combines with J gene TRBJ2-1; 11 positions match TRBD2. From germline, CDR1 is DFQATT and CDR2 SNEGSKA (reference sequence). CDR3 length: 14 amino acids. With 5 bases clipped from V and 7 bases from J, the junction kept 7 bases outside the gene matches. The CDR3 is CSARIAGGLNEQFF. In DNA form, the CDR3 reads TGCAGTGCTCGGATAGCGGGGGGGCTAAATGAGCAGTTCTTC.

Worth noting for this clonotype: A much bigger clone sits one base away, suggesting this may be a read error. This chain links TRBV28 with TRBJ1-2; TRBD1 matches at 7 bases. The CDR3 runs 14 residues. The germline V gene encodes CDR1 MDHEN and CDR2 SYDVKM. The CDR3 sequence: CAGSLGTAPYGYTF. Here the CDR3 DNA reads TGTGCCGGCAGCCTTGGGACAGCCCCTTATGGCTACACCTTC.

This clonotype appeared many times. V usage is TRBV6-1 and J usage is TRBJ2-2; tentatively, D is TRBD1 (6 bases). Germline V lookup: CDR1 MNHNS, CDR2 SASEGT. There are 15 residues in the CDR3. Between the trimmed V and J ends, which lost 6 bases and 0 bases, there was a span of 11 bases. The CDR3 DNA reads TGTGCCAGCAGCCGACAGGACCCGAACACCGGGGAGCTGTTTTTT. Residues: CASSRQDPNTGELFF.

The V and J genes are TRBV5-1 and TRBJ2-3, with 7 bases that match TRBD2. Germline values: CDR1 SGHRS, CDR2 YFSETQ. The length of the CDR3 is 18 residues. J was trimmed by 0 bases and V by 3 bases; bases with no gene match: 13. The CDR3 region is CASSSGPSSGTSTDTQYF. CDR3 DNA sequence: TGCGCCAGCAGCTCCGGCCCCTCTAGCGGAACTAGCACAGATACGCAGTATTTT.

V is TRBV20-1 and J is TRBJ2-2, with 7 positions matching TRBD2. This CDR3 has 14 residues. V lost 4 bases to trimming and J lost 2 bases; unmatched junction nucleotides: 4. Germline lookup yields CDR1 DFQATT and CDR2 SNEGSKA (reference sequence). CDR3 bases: TGCAGTGCTACGGGACTACATAACACCGGGGAGCTGTTTTTT. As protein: CSATGLHNTGELFF.

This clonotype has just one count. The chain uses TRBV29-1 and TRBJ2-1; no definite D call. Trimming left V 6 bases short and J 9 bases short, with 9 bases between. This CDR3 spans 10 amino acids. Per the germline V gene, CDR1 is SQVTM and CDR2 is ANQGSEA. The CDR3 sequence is CSVGKVEQFF. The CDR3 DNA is TGCAGCGTGGGGAAGGTTGAGCAGTTCTTC.